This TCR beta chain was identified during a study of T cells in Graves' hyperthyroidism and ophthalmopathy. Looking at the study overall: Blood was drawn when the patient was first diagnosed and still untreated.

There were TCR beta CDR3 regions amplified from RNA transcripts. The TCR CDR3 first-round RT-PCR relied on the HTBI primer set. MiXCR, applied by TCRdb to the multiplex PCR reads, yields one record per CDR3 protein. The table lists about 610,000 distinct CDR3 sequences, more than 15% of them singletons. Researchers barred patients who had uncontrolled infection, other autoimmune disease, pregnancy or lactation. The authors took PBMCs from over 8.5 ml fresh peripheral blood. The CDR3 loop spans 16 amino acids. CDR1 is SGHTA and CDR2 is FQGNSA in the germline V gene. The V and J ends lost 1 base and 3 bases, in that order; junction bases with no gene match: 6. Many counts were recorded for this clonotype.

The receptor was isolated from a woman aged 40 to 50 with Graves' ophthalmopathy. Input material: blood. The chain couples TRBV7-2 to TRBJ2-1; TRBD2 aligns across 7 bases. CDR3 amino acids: CASSLVVASGYNEQFF. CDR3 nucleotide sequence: TGTGCCAGCAGCTTAGTGGTGGCTAGCGGCTACAATGAGCAGTTCTTC.